Each of the 26 T cell receptor beta chains below was sequenced from the same sample in a study of blood T cell repertoires in COVID-19. The repertoire was sequenced with immunoSEQ multiplex PCR; TCRdb's copy has only in-frame clones and lacks some. The table lists a few hundred thousand clones, around nine tenths of them singletons. The sequenced sample was peripheral blood. The receptor set was obtained from a man aged 30 to 39 with acute or convalescent COVID-19.

The chain carries TRBV18 and TRBJ2-7; D possibly corresponds to TRBD1 (5 bases). The germline V gene encodes CDR1 KGHSH and CDR2 LQKENI. Trimming left V 3 bases short and J 1 base short, with 16 bases between. The CDR3 covers 16 residues. The CDR3 spells CASSPRQTGMSYEQYF. In DNA, the CDR3 is TGTGCCAGCTCACCCCGACAGACGGGCATGTCCTACGAGCAGTACTTC. The full variable domain, rest sourced from reference TRBV18 and TRBJ2-7, is NAGVMQNPRHLVRRRGQEARLRCSPMKGHSHVYWYRQLPEEGLKFMVYLQKENIIDESGMPKERFSAEFPKEGPSILRIQQVVRGDSAAYFCASSPRQTGMSYEQYFGPGTRLTVT.

This chain connects TRBV18 to TRBJ2-6; D not certain. The CDR3 has 18 residues. Trimming removed 6 bases from V and 0 bases from J, with 18 bases in between. Germline V gives CDR1 KGHSH, CDR2 LQKENI. The CDR3 DNA reads TGTGCCAGCTCCCCCACTCCTCCGGTTAGCTCTGGGGCCAACGTCCTGACTTTC. This gives the protein CASSPTPPVSSGANVLTF.

This rearrangement joins TRBV19 to TRBJ2-3; 9 bases line up with TRBD1. The V gene end was trimmed by 0 bases and the J gene end by 3 bases; junction bases not matched to a gene: 7. CDR3 length: 17 residues. Germline-derived CDR1 and CDR2 are LNHDA and SQIVND (reference sequence). Here the CDR3 DNA reads TGTGCCAGTAGTATAGACCCCCTCGGACAGGGGACAGATACGCAGTATTTT. Translated, it gives CASSIDPLGQGTDTQYF.

The chain uses TRBV28 and TRBJ1-4; 8 bases are shared with TRBD1. After removal of 4 bases from V and 6 bases from J, the junction contained 10 bases not matched to a gene. The CDR3 is 16 amino acids. In germline, CDR1 is MDHEN, CDR2 SYDVKM. The CDR3 DNA reads TGTGCCAGCAGTTCCTCCCCGGGACAGGACTATGAAAAACTGTTTTTT. Encoded protein: CASSSSPGQDYEKLFF. Full variable domain (missing parts from reference TRBV28 and TRBJ1-4): DVKVTQSSRYLVKRTGEKVFLECVQDMDHENMFWYRQDPGLGLRLIYFSYDVKMKEKGDIPEGYSVSREKKERFSLILESASTNQTSMYLCASSSSPGQDYEKLFFGSGTQLSVL.

The J gene is TRBJ1-2, the V gene TRBV24-1; D might be TRBD1 (6 bases). Looked up from germline, CDR1 is KGHDR and CDR2 is SFDVKD. Trimming left V 3 bases short and J 8 bases short, with 12 bases between. CDR3 length equals 13 residues. The CDR3 spells CATSDRSTGGYTF. For the CDR3, the DNA is TGTGCCACCAGTGATAGGAGCACAGGGGGCTACACCTTC.

The chain couples TRBV2 to TRBJ1-5, with a possible D match to TRBD1 (6 bases). Germline V lookup: CDR1 SNHLY, CDR2 FYNNEI. Trimming took off 6 bases at V and 3 bases at J, with 9 bases between the two ends. There are 13 residues in the CDR3. In DNA form, the CDR3 reads TGTGCCAGCAGGGACAGCTTCAATCAGCCCCAGCATTTT. Translated: CASRDSFNQPQHF.

The genes are TRBV11-2 and TRBJ2-5; tentative D call: TRBD2 (7 bases). The CDR3 consists of 13 residues. The V gene's germline CDR1 is SGHAT and CDR2 FQNNGV. V was shortened by 2 bases and J by 4 bases, with 8 bases between the two germline ends. The CDR3 sequence: CASSLRGAETQYF. The CDR3 DNA reads as TGTGCCAGCAGCTTACGGGGGGCAGAGACCCAGTACTTC.

Only one count was recorded for this clone. The CDR3: CASSFGTGSWPQHF. The CDR3 coding sequence is TGTGCCAGCAGCTTTGGGACAGGCTCTTGGCCCCAGCATTTT. The gene calls are TRBV5-5 and TRBJ1-5; 8 positions agree with TRBD1. Germline assignment: CDR1 SGHKS and CDR2 YYEKEE (reference sequence). The CDR3 is 14 amino acids. The V segment lost 2 bases and the J segment 9 bases; nucleotides outside the gene matches: 7. Looking up the rest from reference TRBV5-5 and TRBJ1-5 gives the full variable domain: DAGVTQSPTHLIKTRGQQVTLRCSPISGHKSVSWYQQVLGQGPQFIFQYYEKEERGRGNFPDRFSARQFPNYSSELNVNALLLGDSALYLCASSFGTGSWPQHFGDGTRLSIL.

The chain has TRBV18 and TRBJ2-7, with D possibly being TRBD1 (6 bases). From germline, CDR1 is KGHSH and CDR2 LQKENI. CDR3 length: 17 residues. Trimming took 4 bases from V and 2 from J, leaving 21 bases between them. The CDR3 loop reads CASSLTGSGRGPYEQYF. CDR3 nucleotides: TGTGCCAGCTCACTTACGGGGTCTGGCAGGGGCCCCTACGAGCAGTACTTC.

In this sample, this clone turned up a few times. This chain joins TRBV9 and TRBJ1-1; 8 bases fit TRBD1. Germline V gene lookup returns CDR1 SGDLS and CDR2 YYNGEE. This CDR3 has 14 amino acids. The ends lost 4 bases at V and 1 base at J; junction bases unmatched: 3. CDR3 DNA: TGTGCCAGCAGCCGACAGGGGTCGAACACTGAAGCTTTCTTT. Protein: CASSRQGSNTEAFF.

This clone has just a few counts. V gene TRBV11-1 combines with J gene TRBJ1-4; 7 bases line up with TRBD1. V shed 3 bases, J shed 5 bases, and the junction held 9 bases outside the gene matches. CDR3 length equals 16 residues. The germline CDR1 and CDR2 sequences are SGHAT and FQDESV (reference sequence). CDR3 bases: TGTGCCAGCAGCTTTGGGACGGGACAGTGGAATGAAAAACTGTTTTTT. This sequence encodes CASSFGTGQWNEKLFF.

This clone was seen a handful of times. V and J are TRBV5-6 and TRBJ1-2, with 8 bases matching TRBD1. V dropped 3 bases and J dropped 2; count of bases not matched to a gene: 3. CDR1 is SGHDT, CDR2 YYEEEE, per germline. This CDR3 region has 14 residues. CDR3 in amino acids: CASSSRDRNYGYTF. CDR3 coding DNA: TGTGCCAGCAGCTCCCGGGACAGGAACTATGGCTACACCTTC.

The chain uses TRBV3-1 (or the pseudogene TRBV3-2) and TRBJ2-2; D unclear. Trimming shortened V by 1 base and J by 1 base, and 4 bases separated the two germline ends. Germline-derived CDR1 and CDR2 are LGHDT and YNNKEL (reference sequence). The CDR3 has 14 residues. In DNA form, the CDR3 reads TGTGCCAGCAGCCAAGGGCTGAACACCGGGGAGCTGTTTTTT. It is translated as CASSQGLNTGELFF.

The J gene is TRBJ2-3, the V gene TRBV28; weak D call: TRBD2 (5 bases). This CDR3 contains 15 residues. V lost 6 bases to trimming and J lost 3 bases, with 16 bases between them. Germline V gene sequence: CDR1 MDHEN, CDR2 SYDVKM. This CDR3 reads CASSPFPAETDTQYF. Here the CDR3 DNA reads TGTGCCAGCAGCCCGTTTCCAGCGGAAACAGATACGCAGTATTTT.

The chain uses TRBV5-1 and TRBJ1-2, with D possibly TRBD1 on 6 matching bases. The CDR3 totals 15 residues. The germline CDR1 and CDR2 sequences are SGHRS and YFSETQ. V dropped 4 bases and J dropped 4 bases, with 17 bases sitting between them. CDR3: CASSQETGRGYGYTF. The CDR3 nucleotides read TGCGCCAGCAGCCAGGAGACAGGTCGTGGCTATGGCTACACCTTC.

CDR3 protein: CASSPRGGLAGVGETQYF. CDR3 in DNA: TGTGCCAGCAGCCCTCGGGGGGGGCTAGCGGGAGTCGGTGAGACCCAGTACTTC. The rearrangement links TRBV3-1 (or the pseudogene TRBV3-2) to TRBJ2-5, with 10 bases matching TRBD2. Germline values: CDR1 LGHDT, CDR2 YNNKEL (reference sequence). CDR3 length equals 18 residues. V shed 4 bases and J 5 bases; nucleotides not matched to a gene: 16.

This clone came up once. In this CDR3 the conserved last residue, phenylalanine or tryptophan, is missing, so a read error is likely. It is unclear where the CDR3 begins or ends on the DNA, so no DNA is shown, and the CDR3 is as TCRdb lists it. The CDR3 sequence: CAWRLGQPYR. This chain uses TRBV30 with TRBJ1-4; the table calls TRBD1, which could not be checked here. The CDR3 has 10 residues if both end residues are counted. Germline assignment: CDR1 GTSNPN and CDR2 SVGIG (reference sequence).

The V call is TRBV6-4, the J call TRBJ1-2; TRBD1 aligns across 8 bases. This CDR3 is built from 13 residues. The trim removed 2 bases at V and 9 bases at J, leaving 5 bases unmatched. Germline CDR1 is MRHNA and CDR2 is SNTAGT. Written as DNA, the CDR3 is TGTGCCAGCAGTGACCGGACAGGGCTGCGCTACACCTTC. Its translation is CASSDRTGLRYTF.

The chain combines TRBV2 with TRBJ1-5; D call uncertain. V was clipped by 3 bases and J by 6 bases, with 15 bases between them. The germline CDR1 and CDR2 sequences are SNHLY and FYNNEI. The CDR3 spans 15 residues. Here the CDR3 DNA reads TGTGCCAGCAGTGATCTGGGCCTAAGTATTCAGCCCCAGCATTTT. Translating it yields CASSDLGLSIQPQHF. Variable domain in full (rest from reference TRBV2 and TRBJ1-5): EPEVTQTPSHQVTQMGQEVILRCVPISNHLYFYWYRQILGQKVEFLVSFYNNEISEKSEIFDDQFSVERPDGSNFTLKIRSTKLEDSAMYFCASSDLGLSIQPQHFGDGTRLSIL.

This clone showed up just once. The V gene is TRBV6-2 or TRBV6-3, the J gene TRBJ2-5; D might be TRBD1 (6 bases). The CDR3 has 14 residues. V was shortened by 2 bases and J by 5 bases, with 12 bases between the two germline ends. The germline gives CDR1 MNHEY, CDR2 SVGEGT. In DNA form, the CDR3 reads TGTGCCAGCAGTTACCGGCAGGGGATTGAGACCCAGTACTTC. Amino acids: CASSYRQGIETQYF.

The gene calls are TRBV12-3 or TRBV12-4 and TRBJ2-2; no reliable D call. V lost 3 bases and J 7 bases, leaving 3 bases between the germline ends. The CDR3 runs to 11 residues. The CDR3 spells CASSFYGELFF. Here the CDR3 DNA reads TGTGCCAGCAGTTTTTACGGGGAGCTGTTTTTT.

The chain uses TRBV3-1 (or the pseudogene TRBV3-2) and TRBJ2-3; 9 nucleotides match TRBD2. Germline assignment: CDR1 LGHDT and CDR2 YNNKEL (reference sequence). V gave up 4 bases and J gave up 2 bases; unmatched junction bases: 7. The CDR3 is 16 residues long. The CDR3 sequence is CASSRRLAETTDTQYF. Written as DNA, the CDR3 is TGTGCCAGCAGCCGCCGACTAGCGGAGACCACAGATACGCAGTATTTT.

CDR3 protein: CASNRGDSPLDTQYF. The CDR3 nucleotides are TGTGCCAGCAACCGCGGGGACTCCCCACTGGATACGCAGTATTTT. The chain employs TRBV14 and TRBJ2-3, with a weak D call TRBD2 (6 bases). Germline V gives CDR1 SGHDN, CDR2 FVKESK. The CDR3 spans 15 residues. V was shortened by 7 bases and J by 6 bases, with 20 bases between the two germline ends.

The J gene is TRBJ2-1, the V gene TRBV15; D might be TRBD2 (6 bases). The CDR3 runs to 20 residues. Germline CDR1 and CDR2: LNHNV and YYDKDF (reference sequence). Deletions cut 5 bases from V and 0 bases from J, with 26 bases between. The CDR3 loop reads CATSGTGGRDWRSSYNEQFF. The DNA for the CDR3 is TGTGCCACCAGCGGCACAGGCGGGCGGGACTGGAGATCCTCCTACAATGAGCAGTTCTTC.

This clone was counted a single time. This chain uses TRBV15 with TRBJ2-1, with D maybe TRBD2 (6 bases). Germline CDR1 reads LNHNV; CDR2 reads YYDKDF (reference sequence). Trimming removed 1 base from V and 5 bases from J, with 15 bases in between. The CDR3 is made up of 16 amino acids. This CDR3 reads CATSRAAATRHNEQFF. CDR3 nucleotide sequence: TGTGCCACCAGCAGAGCTGCCGCGACTAGGCACAATGAGCAGTTCTTC.

This chain joins TRBV9 and TRBJ2-1, with 9 positions matching TRBD2. The CDR3 sequence is 14 residues long. Trimming removed 1 base from V and 7 bases from J; junction bases left unmatched: 3. Germline lookup yields CDR1 SGDLS and CDR2 YYNGEE. The DNA for the CDR3 is TGTGCCAGCAGCGTATCGGCGGGGGGGAATGAGCAGTTCTTC. Its translation: CASSVSAGGNEQFF.